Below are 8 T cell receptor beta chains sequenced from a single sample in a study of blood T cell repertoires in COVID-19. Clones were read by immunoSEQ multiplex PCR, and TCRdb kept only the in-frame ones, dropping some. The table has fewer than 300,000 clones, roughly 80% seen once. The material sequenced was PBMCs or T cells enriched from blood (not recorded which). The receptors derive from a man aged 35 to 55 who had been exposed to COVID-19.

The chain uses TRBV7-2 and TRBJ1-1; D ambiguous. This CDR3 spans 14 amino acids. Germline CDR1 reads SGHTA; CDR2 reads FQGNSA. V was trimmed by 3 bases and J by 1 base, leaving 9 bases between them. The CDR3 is CASSLRYGNTEAFF. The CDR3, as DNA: TGTGCCAGCAGCTTGAGGTACGGGAACACTGAAGCTTTCTTT. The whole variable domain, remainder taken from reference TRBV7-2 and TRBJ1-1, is GAGVSQSPSNKVTEKGKDVELRCDPISGHTALYWYRQSLGQGLEFLIYFQGNSAPDKSGLPSDRFSAERTGGSVSTLTIQRTQQEDSAVYLCASSLRYGNTEAFFGQGTRLTVV.

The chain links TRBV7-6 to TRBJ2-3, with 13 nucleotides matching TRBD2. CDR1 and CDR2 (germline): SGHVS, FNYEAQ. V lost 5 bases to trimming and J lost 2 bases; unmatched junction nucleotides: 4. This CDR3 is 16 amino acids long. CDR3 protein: CASSEGLAGTTDTQYF. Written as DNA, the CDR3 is TGTGCCAGCAGCGAGGGACTAGCGGGGACCACAGATACGCAGTATTTT.

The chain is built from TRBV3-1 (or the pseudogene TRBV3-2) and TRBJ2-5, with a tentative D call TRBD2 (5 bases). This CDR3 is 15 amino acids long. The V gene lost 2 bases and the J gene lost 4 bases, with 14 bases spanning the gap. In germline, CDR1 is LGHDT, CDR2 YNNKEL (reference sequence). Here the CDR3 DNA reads TGTGCCAGCAGCCAATATTACGGGGTGCCAGAGACCCAGTACTTC. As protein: CASSQYYGVPETQYF.

The CDR3 DNA sequence: TGTGCCAGCAAGCGGGCTGGCACTGAAGCTTTCTTT. Protein sequence: CASKRAGTEAFF. The V and J genes are TRBV6-5 and TRBJ1-1; D ambiguous. V was trimmed by 7 bases and J by 4 bases, leaving 10 bases between them. The CDR3 has 12 amino acids. Germline loops: CDR1 MNHEY, CDR2 SVGAGI.

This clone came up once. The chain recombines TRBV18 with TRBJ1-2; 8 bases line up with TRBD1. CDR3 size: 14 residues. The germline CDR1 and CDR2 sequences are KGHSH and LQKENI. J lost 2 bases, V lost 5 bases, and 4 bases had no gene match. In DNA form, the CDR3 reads TGTGCCAGCTCAACCCGGGACAGGAACTATGGCTACACCTTC. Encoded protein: CASSTRDRNYGYTF.

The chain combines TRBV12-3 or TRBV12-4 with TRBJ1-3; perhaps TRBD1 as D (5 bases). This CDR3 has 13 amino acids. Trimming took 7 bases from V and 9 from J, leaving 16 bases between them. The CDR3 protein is CASTGRGVSTIYF. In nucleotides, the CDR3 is TGTGCCAGCACAGGGAGGGGTGTAAGCACCATATATTTT.

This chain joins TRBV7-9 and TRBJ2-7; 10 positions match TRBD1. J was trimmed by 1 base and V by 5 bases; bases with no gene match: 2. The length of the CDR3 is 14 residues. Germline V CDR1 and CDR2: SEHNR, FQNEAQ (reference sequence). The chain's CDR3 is CASSRDRGSYEQYF. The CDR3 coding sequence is TGTGCCAGCAGCCGGGACAGGGGATCCTACGAGCAGTACTTC.

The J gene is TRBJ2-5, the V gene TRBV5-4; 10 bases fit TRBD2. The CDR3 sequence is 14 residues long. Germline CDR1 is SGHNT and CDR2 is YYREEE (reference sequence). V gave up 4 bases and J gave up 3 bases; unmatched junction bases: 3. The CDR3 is CASSRGLAEETQYF. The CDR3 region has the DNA TGTGCCAGCAGCCGAGGACTAGCGGAAGAGACCCAGTACTTC.